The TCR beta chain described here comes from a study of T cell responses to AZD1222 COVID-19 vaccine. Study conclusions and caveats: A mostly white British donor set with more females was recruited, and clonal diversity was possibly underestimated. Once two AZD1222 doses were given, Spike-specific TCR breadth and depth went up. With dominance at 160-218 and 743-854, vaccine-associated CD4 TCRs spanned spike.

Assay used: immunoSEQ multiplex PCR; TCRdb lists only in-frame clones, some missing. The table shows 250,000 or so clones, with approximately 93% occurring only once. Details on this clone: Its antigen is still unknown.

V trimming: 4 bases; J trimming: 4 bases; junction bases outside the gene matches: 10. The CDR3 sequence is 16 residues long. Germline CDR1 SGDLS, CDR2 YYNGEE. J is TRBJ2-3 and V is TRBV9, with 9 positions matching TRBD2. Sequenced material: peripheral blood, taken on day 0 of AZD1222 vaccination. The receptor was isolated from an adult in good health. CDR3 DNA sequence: TGTGCCAGCAGCCCAAGGGCGGGGGGGCCCTCAGATACGCAGTATTTT. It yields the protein CASSPRAGGPSDTQYF.